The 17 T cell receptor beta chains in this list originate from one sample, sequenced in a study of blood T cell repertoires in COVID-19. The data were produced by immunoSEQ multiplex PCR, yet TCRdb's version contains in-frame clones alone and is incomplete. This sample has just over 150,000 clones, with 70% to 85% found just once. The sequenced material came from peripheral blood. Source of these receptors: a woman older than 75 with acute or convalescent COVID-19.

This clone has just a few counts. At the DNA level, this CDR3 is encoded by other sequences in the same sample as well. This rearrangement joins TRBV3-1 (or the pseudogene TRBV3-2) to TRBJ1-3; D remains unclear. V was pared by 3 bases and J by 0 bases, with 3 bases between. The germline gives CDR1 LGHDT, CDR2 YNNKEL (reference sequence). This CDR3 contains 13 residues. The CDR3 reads CASSHSSGNTIYF. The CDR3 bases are TGTGCCAGCAGCCACAGCTCTGGAAACACCATATATTTT.

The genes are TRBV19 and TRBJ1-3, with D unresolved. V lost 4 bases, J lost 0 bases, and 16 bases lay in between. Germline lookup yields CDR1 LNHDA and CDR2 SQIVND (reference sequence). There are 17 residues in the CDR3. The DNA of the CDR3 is TGTGCCAGTAGTACGAGGAACCGGTATAGCTCTGGAAACACCATATATTTT. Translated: CASSTRNRYSSGNTIYF.

The CDR3 region has the DNA TGCGCCAGCAGCTTGGGAGGGACAGGCCTTTACGAGCAGTACTTC. It translates to CASSLGGTGLYEQYF. The V and J genes are TRBV5-1 and TRBJ2-7; 8 bases align to TRBD1. From germline, CDR1 is SGHRS and CDR2 YFSETQ. V was pared by 0 bases and J by 4 bases, with 6 bases of the junction left unmatched. The CDR3 totals 15 residues.

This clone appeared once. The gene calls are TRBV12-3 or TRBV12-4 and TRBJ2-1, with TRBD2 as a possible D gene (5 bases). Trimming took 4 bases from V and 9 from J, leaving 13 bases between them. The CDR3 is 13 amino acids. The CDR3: CASSSPLGGEQFF. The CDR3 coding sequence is TGTGCCAGCAGTTCTCCCTTAGGAGGTGAGCAGTTCTTC.

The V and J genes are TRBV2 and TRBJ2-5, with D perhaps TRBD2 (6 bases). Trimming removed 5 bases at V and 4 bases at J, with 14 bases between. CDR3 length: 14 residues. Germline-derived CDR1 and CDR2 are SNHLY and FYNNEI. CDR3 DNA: TGTGCCAGCAGTTCCTTGACTAGTGGAGAGACCCAGTACTTC. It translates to CASSSLTSGETQYF.

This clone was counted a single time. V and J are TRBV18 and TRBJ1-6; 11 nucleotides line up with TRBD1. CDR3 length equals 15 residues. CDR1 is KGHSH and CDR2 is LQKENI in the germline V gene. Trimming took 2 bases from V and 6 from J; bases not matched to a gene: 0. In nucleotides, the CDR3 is TGTGCCAGCTCACCAGGACAGGGGGCTAATTCACCCCTCCACTTT. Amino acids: CASSPGQGANSPLHF. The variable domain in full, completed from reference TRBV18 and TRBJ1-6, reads NAGVMQNPRHLVRRRGQEARLRCSPMKGHSHVYWYRQLPEEGLKFMVYLQKENIIDESGMPKERFSAEFPKEGPSILRIQQVVRGDSAAYFCASSPGQGANSPLHFGNGTRLTVT.

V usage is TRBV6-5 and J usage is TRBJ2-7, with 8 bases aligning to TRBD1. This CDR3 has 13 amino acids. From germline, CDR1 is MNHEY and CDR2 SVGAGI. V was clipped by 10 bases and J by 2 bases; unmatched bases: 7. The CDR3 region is CATHGTGPYEQYF. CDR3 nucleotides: TGTGCCACCCACGGGACAGGTCCCTACGAGCAGTACTTC.

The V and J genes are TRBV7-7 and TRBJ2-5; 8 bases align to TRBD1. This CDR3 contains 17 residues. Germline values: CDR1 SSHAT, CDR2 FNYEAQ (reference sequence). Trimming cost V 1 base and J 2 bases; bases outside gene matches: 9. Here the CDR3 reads CASSLGSAGGGQETQYF. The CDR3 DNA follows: TGTGCCAGCAGCTTAGGTTCGGCAGGGGGCGGTCAAGAGACCCAGTACTTC. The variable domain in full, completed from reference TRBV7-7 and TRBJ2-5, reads GAGVSQSPRYKVTKRGQDVTLRCDPISSHATLYWYQQALGQGPEFLTYFNYEAQPDKSGLPSDRFSAERPEGSISTLTIQRTEQRDSAMYRCASSLGSAGGGQETQYFGPGTRLLVL.

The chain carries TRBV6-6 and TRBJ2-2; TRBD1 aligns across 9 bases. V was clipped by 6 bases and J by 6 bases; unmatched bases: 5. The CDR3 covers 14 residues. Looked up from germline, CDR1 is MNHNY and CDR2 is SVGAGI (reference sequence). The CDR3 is CASRDTGGSGELFF. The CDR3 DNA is TGTGCCAGCAGAGATACAGGGGGCTCCGGGGAGCTGTTTTTT.

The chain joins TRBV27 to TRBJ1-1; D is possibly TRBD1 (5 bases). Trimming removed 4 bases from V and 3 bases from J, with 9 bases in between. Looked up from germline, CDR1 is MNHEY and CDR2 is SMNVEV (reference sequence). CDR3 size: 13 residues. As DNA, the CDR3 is TGTGCCAGCAGTTACAGGCCACACACTGAAGCTTTCTTT. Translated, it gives CASSYRPHTEAFF.

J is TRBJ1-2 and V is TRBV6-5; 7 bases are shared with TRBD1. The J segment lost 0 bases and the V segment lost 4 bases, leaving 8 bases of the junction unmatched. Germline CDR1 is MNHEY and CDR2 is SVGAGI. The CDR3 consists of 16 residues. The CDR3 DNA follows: TGTGCCAGCAGTTCGAACAGGGGACTTCCTAACTATGGCTACACCTTC. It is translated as CASSSNRGLPNYGYTF.

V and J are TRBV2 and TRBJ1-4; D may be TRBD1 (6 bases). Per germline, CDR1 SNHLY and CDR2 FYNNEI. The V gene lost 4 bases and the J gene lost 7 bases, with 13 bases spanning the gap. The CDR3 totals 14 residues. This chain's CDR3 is CASSGVGAGEKLFF. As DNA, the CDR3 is TGTGCCAGCAGTGGAGTGGGGGCAGGTGAAAAACTGTTTTTT.

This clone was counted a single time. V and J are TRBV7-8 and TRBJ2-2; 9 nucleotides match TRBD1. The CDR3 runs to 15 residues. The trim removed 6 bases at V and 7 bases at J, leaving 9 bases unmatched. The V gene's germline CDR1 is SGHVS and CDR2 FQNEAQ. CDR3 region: CASSHGTGSNGELFF. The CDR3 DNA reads TGTGCCAGCAGTCACGGGACAGGGTCGAACGGGGAGCTGTTTTTT.

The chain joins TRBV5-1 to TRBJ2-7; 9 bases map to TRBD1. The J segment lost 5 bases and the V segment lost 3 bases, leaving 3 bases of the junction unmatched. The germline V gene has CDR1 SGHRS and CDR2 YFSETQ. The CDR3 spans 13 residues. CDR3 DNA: TGCGCCAGCAGCTCGGACAGGGGCCACGAGCAGTACTTC. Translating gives CASSSDRGHEQYF.

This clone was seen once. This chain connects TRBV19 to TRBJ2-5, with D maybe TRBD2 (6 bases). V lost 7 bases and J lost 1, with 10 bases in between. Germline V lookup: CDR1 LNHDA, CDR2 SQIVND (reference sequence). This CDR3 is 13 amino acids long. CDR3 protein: CASTGGPQETQYF. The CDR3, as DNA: TGTGCCAGTACCGGAGGGCCCCAAGAGACCCAGTACTTC.

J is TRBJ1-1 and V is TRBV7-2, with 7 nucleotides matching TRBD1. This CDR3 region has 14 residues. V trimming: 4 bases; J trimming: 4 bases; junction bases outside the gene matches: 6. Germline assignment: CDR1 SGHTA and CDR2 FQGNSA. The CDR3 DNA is TGTGCCAGCAGCTCGACAGGGTTCCCCACTGAAGCTTTCTTT. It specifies CASSSTGFPTEAFF.

The CDR3 loop reads CASSMDGLTYEQYF. CDR3 DNA sequence: TGCGCCAGCAGCATGGACGGACTAACCTACGAGCAGTACTTC. This chain joins TRBV5-1 and TRBJ2-7; TRBD2 is a possible D gene (6 bases). The CDR3 spans 14 residues. The ends were cut back, 4 bases at V and 2 bases at J, with 13 bases in the middle. Germline CDR1 reads SGHRS; CDR2 reads YFSETQ.